Listed here is a single TCR beta chain. Its antigen remains unknown. Germline assignment: CDR1 MGHRA and CDR2 YSYEKL. The germline V and J ends were trimmed by 4 bases and 6 bases, with 7 bases remaining between them. The CDR3 runs to 12 residues. This entry is derived from a study of early T cells in non-severe SARS-CoV-2 infection. Study context: Sequencing was performed on bulk RNA from unsorted whole blood, leaving chains unpaired.

General study findings and limits: A preference for anti-spike CD8 responses marked VDJdb matching, which missed private and CD4 specificities.

Using its own MiXCR run on the 5' RACE reads, TCRdb lists one record per CDR3 protein. The data contain 50,000 or so distinct CDR3 sequences, around 8% of them singletons. The sequencing sample was made of whole blood. V gene TRBV4-1 combines with J gene TRBJ2-1, with D possibly being TRBD2 (6 bases). The clonotype was recovered from an adult who was a healthcare worker with PCR-confirmed SARS-CoV-2 infection or an uninfected control (not recorded which). The CDR3 DNA sequence: TGCGCCAGCAGCCGAGCGGGCAATGAGCAGTTCTTC. Its translation is CASSRAGNEQFF.